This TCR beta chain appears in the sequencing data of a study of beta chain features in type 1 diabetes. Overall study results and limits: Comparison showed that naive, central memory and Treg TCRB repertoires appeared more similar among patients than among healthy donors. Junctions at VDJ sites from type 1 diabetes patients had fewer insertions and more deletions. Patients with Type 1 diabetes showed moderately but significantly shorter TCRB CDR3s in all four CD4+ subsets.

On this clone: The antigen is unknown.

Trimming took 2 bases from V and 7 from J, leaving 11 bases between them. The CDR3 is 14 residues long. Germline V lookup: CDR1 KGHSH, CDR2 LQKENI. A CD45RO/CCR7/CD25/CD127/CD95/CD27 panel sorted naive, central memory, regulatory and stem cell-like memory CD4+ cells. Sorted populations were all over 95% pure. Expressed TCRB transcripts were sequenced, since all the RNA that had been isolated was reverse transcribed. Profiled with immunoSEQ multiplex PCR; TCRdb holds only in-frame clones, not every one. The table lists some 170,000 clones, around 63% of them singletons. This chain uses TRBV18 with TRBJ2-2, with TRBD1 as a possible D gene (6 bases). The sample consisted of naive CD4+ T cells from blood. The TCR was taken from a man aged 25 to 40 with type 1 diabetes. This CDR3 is CASSPAGADGELFF. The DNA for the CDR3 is TGTGCCAGCTCACCAGCAGGGGCGGACGGGGAGCTGTTTTTT.